Presented here are 30 T cell receptor beta chains from one specimen sequenced in a study of blood T cell repertoires in COVID-19. The repertoire was sequenced with immunoSEQ multiplex PCR; TCRdb's copy has only in-frame clones and lacks some. The table lists some 200,000 clones, approximately 88% of them singletons. The sequenced sample was PBMCs or T cells enriched from blood (not recorded which). The receptor source for this set is a man in his late teens or twenties with acute COVID-19.

This rearrangement joins TRBV4-1 to TRBJ2-5, with TRBD2 matching over 16 bases. Per germline, CDR1 MGHRA and CDR2 YSYEKL. The CDR3 has 18 residues. The junction had 7 bases not matched to a gene; V was cut back by 1 base and J by 5 bases. This CDR3 is CASSQAGTSGRAGETQYF. In DNA, the CDR3 is TGCGCCAGCAGCCAAGCTGGGACTAGCGGGAGGGCGGGGGAGACCCAGTACTTC.

V is TRBV5-1 and J is TRBJ1-1, with D uncertain. Looked up from germline, CDR1 is SGHRS and CDR2 is YFSETQ. V was cut by 0 bases and J by 14 bases, with 17 bases left in between. This CDR3 is 13 amino acids long. The CDR3 DNA sequence: TGCGCCAGCAGCTTGGCCGAACAGAACCTAGCCTTCTTT. Encoded protein: CASSLAEQNLAFF.

The chain carries TRBV4-2 and TRBJ2-7; the D is unclear. This CDR3 region has 14 residues. Per the germline V gene, CDR1 is LGHNA and CDR2 is YNFKEQ. The germline V and J ends were trimmed by 3 bases and 3 bases, with 12 bases remaining between them. CDR3 amino acids: CASSQVEQNYEQYF. In DNA, the CDR3 is TGTGCCAGCAGCCAGGTGGAACAGAACTACGAGCAGTACTTC.

In nucleotides, the CDR3 is TGTGCCAGCAGTCACCTGGCAGGGCCTCAATATGGCTACACCTTC. This gives the protein CASSHLAGPQYGYTF. This chain joins TRBV3-1 (or the pseudogene TRBV3-2) and TRBJ1-2; D perhaps matches TRBD1 (5 bases). The germline V gene encodes CDR1 LGHDT and CDR2 YNNKEL (reference sequence). CDR3 length: 15 amino acids. V lost 6 bases and J lost 5, with 19 bases in between.

This sequence joins TRBV21-1 and TRBJ1-6. TRBV21-1 is listed as a pseudogene. The CDR3 consists of 19 residues. The DNA for the CDR3 is TGTGCCAGCAGCAAAGGGGGGGCAACAACAGGGAGGGATAATTCACCCCTCCACTTT. As protein: CASSKGGATTGRDNSPLHF.

The chain uses TRBV11-3 and TRBJ1-1, with 8 bases lining up with TRBD1. Germline trimming cut 3 bases from V and 4 bases from J; bases unmatched to any gene: 4. CDR1 is SGHNT, CDR2 YENEEA, per germline. The CDR3 covers 14 residues. The CDR3 nucleotides read TGTGCCAGCAGCTTCGGGACAGGCAGCACTGAAGCTTTCTTT. It codes for CASSFGTGSTEAFF. Combining the CDR3 with reference TRBV11-3 and TRBJ1-1 gives the whole variable domain EAGVVQSPRYKIIEKKQPVAFWCNPISGHNTLYWYLQNLGQGPELLIRYENEEAVDDSQLPKDRFSAERLKGVDSTLKIQPAELGDSAVYLCASSFGTGSTEAFFGQGTRLTVV.

This clone was observed a single time. V and J are TRBV28 and TRBJ1-1; D unclear. V gave up 4 bases and J gave up 8 bases, with 14 bases separating them. The germline V gene has CDR1 MDHEN and CDR2 SYDVKM. There are 13 residues in the CDR3. This chain's CDR3 is CASSSLLHWEAFF. Here the CDR3 DNA reads TGTGCCAGCAGTTCATTACTACACTGGGAAGCTTTCTTT. The full variable domain, completed using reference TRBV28 and TRBJ1-1, is DVKVTQSSRYLVKRTGEKVFLECVQDMDHENMFWYRQDPGLGLRLIYFSYDVKMKEKGDIPEGYSVSREKKERFSLILESASTNQTSMYLCASSSLLHWEAFFGQGTRLTVV.

The gene calls are TRBV5-1 and TRBJ1-2, with TRBD1 matching 7 bases. CDR1 SGHRS and CDR2 YFSETQ come from the germline V gene. The ends lost 2 bases at V and 4 bases at J; junction bases unmatched: 14. This CDR3 is built from 17 residues. DNA of the CDR3: TGCGCCAGCAGCTTACGCCCGACAGGGCTTCAAAGCTATGGCTACACCTTC. It codes for CASSLRPTGLQSYGYTF.

The V gene is TRBV6-2 or TRBV6-3, the J gene TRBJ2-1; 8 bases align to TRBD2. The V gene end was trimmed by 2 bases and the J gene end by 6 bases; junction bases not matched to a gene: 6. The germline gives CDR1 MNHEY, CDR2 SVGEGT. The CDR3 length is 15 residues. The CDR3 loop reads CASSYESGRGNEQFF. CDR3 nucleotide sequence: TGTGCCAGCAGTTACGAGAGCGGGAGAGGCAATGAGCAGTTCTTC.

The J gene is TRBJ2-6, the V gene TRBV28; tentative D call: TRBD2 (6 bases). The CDR3 sequence is 15 residues long. Germline-derived CDR1 and CDR2 are MDHEN and SYDVKM. V was trimmed by 5 bases and J by 0 bases, leaving 8 bases between them. CDR3 residues: CASSRGISGANVLTF. CDR3 bases: TGTGCCAGCAGTCGGGGGATCTCTGGGGCCAACGTCCTGACTTTC.

The V and J genes are TRBV6-5 and TRBJ2-1, with 11 bases identical to TRBD1. V was pared by 0 bases and J by 9 bases, with 7 bases of the junction left unmatched. The CDR3 runs 16 residues. In germline, CDR1 is MNHEY, CDR2 SVGAGI. As DNA, the CDR3 is TGTGCCAGCAGTTACTCGGTTTCCGGGACAGGGGGTGAGCAGTTCTTC. Translating gives CASSYSVSGTGGEQFF.

The V and J genes are TRBV2 and TRBJ1-1; D is uncertain. The CDR3 length is 13 residues. V lost 1 base, J lost 4 bases, and 7 bases lay in between. Germline CDR1 is SNHLY and CDR2 is FYNNEI. The CDR3, as DNA: TGTGCCAGCAGTGAAGGAATCGGCACTGAAGCTTTCTTT. Translation gives CASSEGIGTEAFF. The variable domain in full, with the rest retrieved from reference TRBV2 and TRBJ1-1, is EPEVTQTPSHQVTQMGQEVILRCVPISNHLYFYWYRQILGQKVEFLVSFYNNEISEKSEIFDDQFSVERPDGSNFTLKIRSTKLEDSAMYFCASSEGIGTEAFFGQGTRLTVV.

This sequence joins TRBV6-5 and TRBJ1-2; tentatively, D is TRBD1 (5 bases). Germline values: CDR1 MNHEY, CDR2 SVGAGI. CDR3 size: 16 residues. V was pared by 2 bases and J by 7 bases, with 20 bases between. The CDR3 region is CASSYHPGHLESGYTF. CDR3 sequence (DNA): TGTGCCAGCAGTTACCACCCCGGACATCTGGAGAGTGGCTACACCTTC.

This clone has only one observation. This chain uses TRBV19 with TRBJ2-7; D is perhaps TRBD1 (6 bases). This CDR3 is built from 16 residues. Trimming cost V 3 bases and J 0 bases, with 15 bases left between them. Germline loops: CDR1 LNHDA, CDR2 SQIVND (reference sequence). CDR3 in DNA: TGTGCCAGTAGTATTTGGGGGCCGGTGAGCTCCTACGAGCAGTACTTC. Translating it yields CASSIWGPVSSYEQYF.

The CDR3 protein is CASSRLAGGAGELFF. The CDR3 region has the DNA TGTGCCAGCAGTCGACTAGCGGGAGGCGCCGGGGAGCTGTTTTTT. The chain employs TRBV28 and TRBJ2-2; 13 bases map to TRBD2. Per germline, CDR1 MDHEN and CDR2 SYDVKM. With V trimmed by 5 bases and J by 6 bases, 3 bases remained unmatched. This CDR3 spans 15 amino acids.

This clone was counted at least ten times. This chain connects TRBV6-4 to TRBJ1-2; D uncertain. Trimming cost V 4 bases and J 8 bases, with 11 bases left between them. The CDR3 contains 12 residues. Per germline, CDR1 MRHNA and CDR2 SNTAGT. The CDR3 loop reads CASSGQERGYTF. CDR3 coding DNA: TGTGCCAGCAGTGGCCAGGAGCGGGGCTACACCTTC.

The rearrangement joins TRBV7-2 to TRBJ2-4; 9 positions match TRBD1. V shed 5 bases, J shed 3 bases, and the junction held 5 bases outside the gene matches. Germline V CDR1 and CDR2: SGHTA, FQGNSA. This CDR3 has 15 amino acids. DNA of the CDR3: TGTGCCAGCAGCCCCGCGGGACAGGGCAAAAACATTCAGTACTTC. Its protein product is CASSPAGQGKNIQYF.

The chain combines TRBV7-3 with TRBJ1-3; D not resolved. Germline V gene lookup returns CDR1 SGHTA and CDR2 FQGTGA. The CDR3 has 15 residues. V dropped 6 bases and J dropped 0 bases, with 12 bases sitting between them. CDR3 DNA sequence: TGTGCCAGCAGTTTCGACCGGGGCTCTGGAAACACCATATATTTT. Amino acid sequence: CASSFDRGSGNTIYF.

The V gene is TRBV10-2, the J gene TRBJ2-1; 12 nucleotides line up with TRBD2. This CDR3 comprises 17 residues. The junction had 14 bases not matched to a gene; V was cut back by 8 bases and J by 6 bases. Germline V gene data show CDR1 as WSHSY and CDR2 as SAAADI. The CDR3 here is CASRGLAGTQVVNEQFF. CDR3 DNA: TGCGCCAGCCGAGGACTAGCGGGAACCCAAGTGGTCAATGAGCAGTTCTTC.

J is TRBJ2-6 and V is TRBV2; D may be TRBD2 (6 bases). The CDR3 is 18 amino acids. Germline V gene data show CDR1 as SNHLY and CDR2 as FYNNEI. With 0 bases removed from V and 1 base from J, the gap between germline ends came to 13 bases. The CDR3 spells CASSEAAGRLSGANVLTF. In nucleotides, the CDR3 is TGTGCCAGCAGTGAAGCGGCAGGGAGGTTATCTGGGGCCAACGTCCTGACTTTC.

The V call is TRBV7-3, the J call TRBJ2-2; D unresolved. Trimming left V 2 bases short and J 4 bases short, with 8 bases between. This CDR3 contains 14 residues. Looked up from germline, CDR1 is SGHTA and CDR2 is FQGTGA. CDR3 nucleotide sequence: TGTGCCAGCAGCTTATCCCTTATCACCGGGGAGCTGTTTTTT. It yields the protein CASSLSLITGELFF.

The chain employs TRBV28 and TRBJ1-6, with TRBD1 matching over 7 bases. Germline assignment: CDR1 MDHEN and CDR2 SYDVKM. The CDR3 spans 16 residues. The V and J ends lost 7 bases and 6 bases, in that order; junction bases with no gene match: 12. CDR3 bases: TGTGCCAGCACCCCCCCCGCCTACAGGGGTAATTCACCCCTCCACTTT. Encoded protein: CASTPPAYRGNSPLHF.

V is TRBV24-1 and J is TRBJ1-1, with TRBD1 identical over 7 bases. The V gene end was trimmed by 3 bases and the J gene end by 6 bases; junction bases not matched to a gene: 3. The CDR3 totals 13 residues. The germline V gene encodes CDR1 KGHDR and CDR2 SFDVKD. CDR3 sequence: CATSDHQGAEAFF. The CDR3, as DNA: TGTGCCACCAGTGATCATCAGGGGGCTGAAGCTTTCTTT.

This chain joins TRBV28 and TRBJ2-6; the D gene is possibly TRBD1 (5 bases). The CDR3 is 15 residues long. The germline V gene has CDR1 MDHEN and CDR2 SYDVKM. V dropped 6 bases and J dropped 1 base, with 10 bases sitting between them. CDR3 amino acids: CASSPQGSGANVLTF. The DNA for the CDR3 is TGTGCCAGCAGCCCTCAGGGTTCTGGGGCCAACGTCCTGACTTTC.

In DNA form, the CDR3 reads TGTGCCAGCAGTTTCGGGGGGGTAAGAGAGACCCAGTACTTC. Amino acids: CASSFGGVRETQYF. The chain is built from TRBV28 and TRBJ2-5, with TRBD2 matching 8 bases. Trimming removed 3 bases from V and 4 bases from J; junction bases left unmatched: 4. Germline V gene data show CDR1 as MDHEN and CDR2 as SYDVKM. The CDR3 has 14 residues. The full variable domain, its missing parts supplied by reference TRBV28 and TRBJ2-5, is DVKVTQSSRYLVKRTGEKVFLECVQDMDHENMFWYRQDPGLGLRLIYFSYDVKMKEKGDIPEGYSVSREKKERFSLILESASTNQTSMYLCASSFGGVRETQYFGPGTRLLVL.

The chain joins TRBV7-3 to TRBJ1-1; 9 nucleotides align to TRBD1. Germline trimming cut 6 bases from V and 5 bases from J; bases unmatched to any gene: 7. CDR3 length: 14 amino acids. Germline CDR1 reads SGHTA; CDR2 reads FQGTGA. The CDR3 protein is CASSLQGAGTEAFF. The CDR3 DNA is TGTGCCAGCAGTTTACAGGGGGCTGGGACTGAAGCTTTCTTT.

The chain couples TRBV15 to TRBJ2-3, with 7 positions matching TRBD1. CDR1 LNHNV and CDR2 YYDKDF come from the germline V gene (reference sequence). J lost 5 bases, V lost 5 bases, and 10 bases had no gene match. The CDR3 is 15 residues long. The CDR3 here is CATSVPGGERDTQYF. CDR3 in DNA: TGTGCCACCAGCGTACCAGGGGGAGAGAGAGATACGCAGTATTTT.

This chain uses TRBV7-9 with TRBJ1-4; unclear D gene. V was cut by 4 bases and J by 8 bases, with 8 bases left in between. Germline assignment: CDR1 SEHNR and CDR2 FQNEAQ (reference sequence). This CDR3 region has 12 residues. As DNA, the CDR3 is TGTGCCAGCAGCTCCCGCCGGGAAAAACTGTTTTTT. It codes for CASSSRREKLFF. Full variable domain (missing parts from reference TRBV7-9 and TRBJ1-4): DTGVSQNPRHKITKRGQNVTFRCDPISEHNRLYWYRQTLGQGPEFLTYFQNEAQLEKSRLLSDRFSAERPKGSFSTLEIQRTEQGDSAMYLCASSSRREKLFFGSGTQLSVL.

The chain links TRBV25-1 to TRBJ2-7; a possible D gene is TRBD2 (5 bases). The CDR3 loop spans 15 amino acids. V was shortened by 6 bases and J by 2 bases, with 17 bases between the two germline ends. Germline V gene sequence: CDR1 MGHDK, CDR2 SYGVNS. Written as DNA, the CDR3 is TGTGCCAGCAGCAGTCGAGGGAGTGGCCCCTACGAGCAGTACTTC. Translated: CASSSRGSGPYEQYF.

The gene calls are TRBV7-3 and TRBJ2-3; D is perhaps TRBD1 (5 bases). V was cut by 5 bases and J by 4 bases, with 13 bases left in between. Germline CDR1 and CDR2: SGHTA and FQGTGA. The CDR3 totals 14 residues. This CDR3 is CASSPGSWADTQYF. The CDR3 nucleotides are TGTGCCAGCAGCCCAGGGTCTTGGGCAGATACGCAGTATTTT.